This T cell receptor (beta chain) was profiled in a study of beta chain features in type 1 diabetes. Regarding the study as a whole: Across all four CD4+ subsets, people with type 1 diabetes showed modestly shorter TCRB CDR3s.

The study reverse transcribed the entire isolated RNA, so it sequenced expressed TCRB transcripts. Assay used: immunoSEQ multiplex PCR; TCRdb lists only in-frame clones, some missing. The sample contains some 660,000 clones, roughly an eighth of which appear only once. Stem cell-like memory, regulatory, central memory and naive CD4+ cells were sorted via CD45RO/CCR7/CD25/CD127/CD95/CD27. All sorted populations exceeded 95% purity. V lost 0 bases, J lost 6 bases, and 13 bases lay in between. The CDR3 is made up of 15 amino acids. From germline, CDR1 is SGHDT and CDR2 YYEEEE. A word on this clone: Antigen specificity is unknown.

Sequencing was carried out using naive CD4+ T cells from blood. The TCR comes from a man between 18 and 35 years old with type 1 diabetes. The V call is TRBV5-6, the J call TRBJ1-5, with D perhaps TRBD1 (5 bases). As DNA, the CDR3 is TGTGCCAGCAGCTTGGCCACACAGGATGGTCAGCCCCAGCATTTT. This codes for CASSLATQDGQPQHF.